The clone carrying this T cell receptor (beta chain) has just one count. Germline CDR1 is KGHDR and CDR2 is SFDVKD. V was cut by 12 bases and J by 4 bases, with 17 bases left in between. The CDR3 runs to 13 residues. TCRdb's table, derived via immunoSEQ multiplex PCR, lists solely in-frame clones and lacks some. The data hold around 55,000 clones, with roughly nine tenths observed a single time. This specimen belongs to a study of control samples from healthy donors and cancer patients. The receptor was isolated from a man aged 40-50 years with colorectal cancer. The V and J genes are TRBV24-1 and TRBJ1-2; D perhaps matches TRBD1 (5 bases). Material: PBMCs. The CDR3 DNA sequence: TGTGCCTCCCAAAAGAGGCAGGGCTATGGCTACACCTTC. Translating it yields CASQKRQGYGYTF.